This entry describes one TCR beta chain. This record belongs to a study of control samples from healthy donors and cancer patients. Trimming stripped 4 bases from V and 4 bases from J, with 12 bases between. CDR1 SGHRS and CDR2 YFSETQ come from the germline V gene. There are 14 residues in the CDR3. Method: immunoSEQ multiplex PCR; TCRdb's copy keeps in-frame clones and lacks some. The sample holds about 250,000 clones, approximately 80% seen once. What was sequenced was PBMCs. The chain links TRBV5-1 to TRBJ2-1, with D possibly TRBD2 on 6 matching bases. This sequence originates from a woman in her fifties or sixties with lung cancer. The CDR3 DNA follows: TGCGCCAGCAGCGAAGGGACTGTTTACAATGAGCAGTTCTTC. Its translation: CASSEGTVYNEQFF.